This TCR beta chain originates from a study of shared clonotypes between healthy human individuals. Regarding the study as a whole: Limited genetic and exposure-history diversity came from having few donors. Between several donors, naive CD4 clonotypes were shared at a level of about 5%.

The authors distributed each subset's genomic DNA evenly over several immunoSEQ plates. Sequencing was performed with immunoSEQ multiplex PCR; in TCRdb, only in-frame clones are kept and a portion is missing. The sample carries around 620,000 clones, about 95% recorded once. CD45RO-negative CD8 cells positively selected for CCR7 made up the naive population, which excluded terminally differentiated effector memory CD45RA+ cells. Comment on this clone: The antigen is unknown.

This CDR3 has 12 residues. The germline gives CDR1 GTSNPN, CDR2 SVGIG (reference sequence). V was pared by 7 bases and J by 8 bases, with 17 bases between. Sequences were obtained from naive CD8+ T cells sorted from blood. The chain joins TRBV30 to TRBJ1-2, with a tentative D call TRBD1 (5 bases). The clonotype was recovered from a woman under 40 in good health. For the CDR3, the DNA is TGTGCCTTCCGCCCCCGGGGCGGGGGCTACACCTTC. Encoded protein: CAFRPRGGGYTF.